The 4 T cell receptor beta chains given below trace back to one sample, sequenced in a study of blood T cell repertoires in COVID-19. Sequenced by immunoSEQ multiplex PCR; TCRdb stores in-frame clones only, minus some. The table records about 140,000 clones, approximately 86% of them present only once. The specimen was peripheral blood. Receptor source: an older man with acute or convalescent COVID-19.

The V gene is TRBV7-9, the J gene TRBJ1-1, with D maybe TRBD1 (6 bases). The germline V and J ends were trimmed by 4 bases and 3 bases, with 15 bases remaining between them. This CDR3 contains 15 residues. Germline V gene sequence: CDR1 SEHNR, CDR2 FQNEAQ (reference sequence). DNA of the CDR3: TGTGCCAGCAGCTCGAGCAGGGGCGAGGACACTGAAGCTTTCTTT. This sequence encodes CASSSSRGEDTEAFF.

V and J are TRBV12-3 or TRBV12-4 and TRBJ1-4, with D unresolved. The CDR3 covers 11 residues. Trimming removed 7 bases from V and 4 bases from J, with 4 bases in between. CDR3 bases: TGTGCCAGCACCATTAATGAAAAACTGTTTTTT. Translation: CASTINEKLFF.

The chain recombines TRBV5-1 with TRBJ2-5; 12 bases are shared with TRBD2. Germline V gene sequence: CDR1 SGHRS, CDR2 YFSETQ. Trimming cost V 3 bases and J 4 bases; bases outside gene matches: 10. The CDR3 has 17 residues. The chain's CDR3 is CASSSGLAGSRGETQYF. DNA of the CDR3: TGCGCCAGCAGCTCCGGACTAGCGGGGTCAAGGGGAGAGACCCAGTACTTC.

This clone appeared a few times. In DNA, the CDR3 is TGTGCCAGCAGCCCCCAAAGGGGGACAAACAAACTGTTTTTT. Translating gives CASSPQRGTNKLFF. The chain combines TRBV7-9 with TRBJ1-4; tentatively, D is TRBD1 (6 bases). The CDR3 is 14 residues long. The germline CDR1 and CDR2 sequences are SEHNR and FQNEAQ (reference sequence). Trimming left V 5 bases short and J 11 bases short, with 18 bases between.